This T cell receptor beta chain derives from a study of blood T cells in healthy people across ages. Across the whole study: There was about one barcoded beta molecule captured by template switching per two T cells.

The CDR3 runs 13 residues. V lost 6 bases to trimming and J lost 6 bases, with 17 bases between them. Germline CDR1 reads SQVTM; CDR2 reads ANQGSEA. A second about 7 to 11 cycle PCR used barcoded and J-beta primers. TCRdb passed the 5' RACE reads through MiXCR, listing each CDR3 protein once. The repertoire holds 1.2 million to 1.5 million distinct CDR3 sequences, with roughly 59% as singletons. The receptor was isolated from a man aged 18 to 29 in good health. Source material: blood. The gene calls are TRBV29-1 and TRBJ1-2, with D uncertain. For the CDR3, the DNA is TGCAGCGTCCACACGCGGGCCAACGATGGCTACACCTTC. Its protein is CSVHTRANDGYTF.